This TCR beta chain was captured by sequencing in a study of blood T cells in healthy people across ages (dated by TCRdb to between 2015 and 2017). About the study as a whole: In model experiments, roughly one uniquely barcoded TCR beta cDNA molecule per two T cells was captured by template switching. To track age-related changes in TCR beta repertoire diversity, the study relied on deep sequencing normalized with unique cDNA molecular identifiers. Donors of different ages were randomly distributed across sequencing lanes to avoid experimental bias. Four age groups were formed from the donors: young (average 16 years), middle-aged (around 39), aged (approximately 60) and long-lived (82). The study analyzed two additional independent replicas of 1 million unique cDNA reads from the same blood draw for two donors, one aged 18 to 29 and one aged 80 or older.

Study-wide conclusions, independent of this receptor: Compared with the aged group, the long-lived group had more naive CD4+ T cells, fewer expanded clones and increased TCR diversity, a pattern suggesting age selection. Total diversity estimates from one million sequenced T cells were considered lower bounds and underestimates. Because donor CMV infection status was unknown, age-related changes in expanded clonotypes were potentially confounded. Conclusive comparison of naive and antigen-experienced compartments was prevented by the profiling of bulk unsorted PBMCs. As age increased, observed TCR beta diversity per million T cells dropped in a roughly linear way, and a significant reduction was already evident by age around 41. The percentage of naive T cells measured by flow cytometry correlated strongly with observed TCR beta diversity.

The cysteine opens and the phenylalanine closes a CDR3 of 12 amino acids. CDR3 DNA only is kept here, 36 bases in frame from base 1. CDR1 and CDR2, looked up from the germline V gene, are SGHDT and YYEEEE. The V and J ends are trimmed by 5 bases and 9 bases, leaving 12 bases between them. The roughly 39 donors, aged about 6 to 95 years, were systemically healthy Caucasian individuals from Russia. Each donor gave around 9.9 milliliters of peripheral blood, collected into EDTA-treated Vacutainer tubes. Ficoll-Paque density-gradient centrifugation was used to isolate PBMCs, with at least 7 million obtained per sample. Trizol reagent was used to extract total RNA from PBMCs, with at least 6 micrograms per sample. The percentages of naive CD45RAhigh/CD27high T cells were determined by flow cytometry on a PBMC aliquot from every donor. Preparation of the library involved 5' RACE. The sequencer was an Illumina HiSeq 2500. The second PCR ran for roughly 7 to 12 cycles and used a J-beta primer mix along with a sample-barcoded 5' primer. Each TCR beta cDNA molecule received a unique molecular identifier from a template-switch 5' adaptor carrying 12 random nucleotides. Each sample yielded at least 2.5 million CDR3-containing paired-end reads. The Mint cDNA synthesis kit, primed by a TRBC-specific oligonucleotide, was used to synthesize first-strand cDNA from all RNA. All cDNA was treated with uracil-DNA glycosylase and then went through a first 18-cycle PCR with the universal primers M1SS and BC2_uni_R. In the original analysis: For normalization, 1 million high-quality reads were randomly selected from each sample, with every read carrying a distinct molecular identifier. Reads sharing molecular identifiers were discarded rather than binned into consensus sequences. MiTCR, run with a Q25 quality threshold and the strictest error-elimination algorithm, handled CDR3 identification, clonotype clustering and error correction. A nonparametric unseen species model using Euler transformation provided a lower-bound estimate of total TCR beta diversity. TCRdb passed the public sequencing reads through fastp at Q25 and MiXCR, retaining productive beta sequences. When rows share a CDR3 protein, they turn into one entry using the most common DNA and genes. For this entry, the V and J calls and clone size follow TCRdb and not the study's own pipeline. This sample lists about 380,000 distinct CDR3 sequences; approximately 52% were detected once. The ten largest account for roughly 51% of the sample.

This clonotype has more than one count but fewer than ten. Its antigen is not yet known. No much larger clonotype is one base removed from it; base qualities were not supplied. The sequence was collected from a man aged 55 to 70 in good health. The sample comprised blood. Recombination linked TRBV5-6 to TRBJ2-1, with TRBD2 perhaps the D gene, on 5 matching bases. The DNA is TGTGCCAGCAGTTTAGCGCTGGTTGAGCAGTTCTTC. Its translation is CASSLALVEQFF.